Listed below are T cell receptor beta chains from one sample, sequenced in a study of patients and donors after allogeneic stem cell transplantation. TCRdb used MiXCR to reprocess the RT-PCR reads, holding one entry per CDR3 protein. The sample records about 960,000 distinct CDR3 sequences, approximately 18% being singletons. What was sequenced was blood, either unsorted or a sorted T cell fraction (not recorded which). The receptors originated from a human donor who was either an allogeneic HSCT recipient or a stem cell or donor lymphocyte infusion donor (not recorded which). It is not recorded whose cells these are; they may come from a transplant donor. Both conserved end residues are part of each CDR3. Fields, in order: CDR3 DNA, CDR3 protein, clone size, V gene, D gene, J gene. A D gene is named only where the DNA matches it firmly. The size field is filled for only some rows; it gives once, few, many or a size class.

TGTGCCAGCAGCGCAAACAGGGGTTACGAGCAGTACTTC CASSANRGYEQYF few TRBV7-2 TRBD1 TRBJ2-7
TGCGCCAGCAGTGCACCGGGACAGGGGTTAGCCAAAAACATTCAGTACTTC CASSAPGQGLAKNIQYF - TRBV10-2 TRBD1 TRBJ2-4
TGTGCCAGCATCCGGGGGCCGAGGGGTCAGCCCCAGCATTTT CASIRGPRGQPQHF - TRBV12-3/TRBV12-4 - TRBJ1-5
TGTGCCAGCAGCTTAACCAGCGGGGACCTCACAGATACGCAGTATTTT CASSLTSGDLTDTQYF - TRBV7-9 TRBD2 TRBJ2-3
TGTGCCAGCAACCAAGCACCCAGCGGGGGCTACACAGATACGCAGTATTTT CASNQAPSGGYTDTQYF few TRBV4-2 TRBD2 TRBJ2-3
TGCGCCAGCAGCCAGCGGGGGGGCCCAGATACGCAGTATTTT CASSQRGGPDTQYF few TRBV4-3 TRBD2 TRBJ2-3
TGTGCCAGCAGTTTTACTAGCGGGGGGACAGATACGCAGTATTTT CASSFTSGGTDTQYF many TRBV12-3/TRBV12-4 TRBD2 TRBJ2-3
TGTGCCAGCAGTTACTCTCCCCGGGACCCGAGGGCCTACGAGCAGTACTTC CASSYSPRDPRAYEQYF few TRBV6-2/TRBV6-3 - TRBJ2-7
TGTGCCACCGCTCCAGTAGCGGGTTCACCCTACGAGCAGTACTTC CATAPVAGSPYEQYF - TRBV19 TRBD2 TRBJ2-7
TGCGCCAGCAGCCAAGATTTACGAGGGGTCTTTTCACCCCTCCACTTT CASSQDLRGVFSPLHF - TRBV4-3 - TRBJ1-6
TGTGCCAGCAGAAAAACAGGGAGTCGGGACAATGAGCAGTTCTTC CASRKTGSRDNEQFF few TRBV12-3/TRBV12-4 - TRBJ2-1
TGCGCCACCGGATCGCGAGCAGGGTCCTACAATGAGCAGTTCTTC CATGSRAGSYNEQFF few TRBV4-1 - TRBJ2-1
TGCAGTGCTACTGAGCGGGCCGCGAACACCGGGGAGCTGTTTTTT CSATERAANTGELFF few TRBV20-1 - TRBJ2-2
TGTGCCAGCAGTTCCCTTTTGAGGAGCTCTGGAAACACCATATATTTT CASSSLLRSSGNTIYF - TRBV6-5 - TRBJ1-3
TGTGCCAGATCCGGGACAAGGACAGATACGCAGTATTTT CARSGTRTDTQYF - TRBV2 - TRBJ2-3
TGTGCCAGCAGCCTTCAGACGGGGGTCACTAATGAAAAACTGTTTTTT CASSLQTGVTNEKLFF - TRBV7-2 - TRBJ1-4
TGTGCCAGCAGTGGGGACGTGGATACGCAGTATTTT CASSGDVDTQYF - TRBV2 - TRBJ2-3
TGTGCCAGCAGCTCTACAGGGTCTGCTAACTATGGCTACACCTTC CASSSTGSANYGYTF few TRBV5-5 - TRBJ1-2
TGTGCCAGCAGCGTAGATGAGGCGGGCGGAGCAACTCTTATCTTC CASSVDEAGGATLIF - TRBV9 - TRBJ2-7
TGTGCCACCAGCAGAGATAGACGGATTAATGAAAAACTGTTTTTT CATSRDRRINEKLFF - TRBV15 - TRBJ1-4
TGTGCCAGCAGTTTCCAGGGGGGACGGAGCGCAGATACGCAGTATTTT CASSFQGGRSADTQYF - TRBV7-3 - TRBJ2-3